This TCR beta chain was sequenced in a study of shared clonotypes between healthy human individuals. V gave up 2 bases and J gave up 4 bases; unmatched junction bases: 5. The germline CDR1 and CDR2 sequences are LNHNV and YYDKDF (reference sequence). The CDR3 has 15 amino acids. Only in-frame clones appear in the TCRdb table, and some are missing; sequencing was by immunoSEQ multiplex PCR. Of about 1.5 million clones detected, 98% appear once; the ten largest clones hold roughly 0.45%. Sequencing was done on a sample of naive CD4+ T cells sorted from blood. Subset denoted: CD45RA+ positively selected. This TCR was sampled from a young man in good health. The chain uses TRBV15 and TRBJ2-5, with TRBD1 matching 9 bases. For the CDR3, the DNA is TGTGCCACCAGCAGATCCGGGACAGGGCGAGAGACCCAGTACTTC. Translating gives CATSRSGTGRETQYF.